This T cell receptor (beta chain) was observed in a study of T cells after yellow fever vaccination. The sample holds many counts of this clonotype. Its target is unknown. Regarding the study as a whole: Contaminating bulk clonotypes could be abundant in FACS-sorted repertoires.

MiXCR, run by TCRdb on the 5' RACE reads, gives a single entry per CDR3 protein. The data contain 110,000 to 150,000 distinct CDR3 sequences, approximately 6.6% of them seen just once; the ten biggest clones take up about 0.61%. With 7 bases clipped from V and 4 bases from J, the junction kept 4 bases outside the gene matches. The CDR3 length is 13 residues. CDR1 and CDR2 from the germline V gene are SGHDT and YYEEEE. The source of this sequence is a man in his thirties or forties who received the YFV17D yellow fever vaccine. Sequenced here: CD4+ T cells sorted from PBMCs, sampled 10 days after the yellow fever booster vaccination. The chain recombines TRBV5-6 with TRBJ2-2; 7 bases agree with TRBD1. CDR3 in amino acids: CASVRGFTGELFF. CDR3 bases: TGTGCCAGCGTCAGGGGGTTCACCGGGGAGCTGTTTTTT.